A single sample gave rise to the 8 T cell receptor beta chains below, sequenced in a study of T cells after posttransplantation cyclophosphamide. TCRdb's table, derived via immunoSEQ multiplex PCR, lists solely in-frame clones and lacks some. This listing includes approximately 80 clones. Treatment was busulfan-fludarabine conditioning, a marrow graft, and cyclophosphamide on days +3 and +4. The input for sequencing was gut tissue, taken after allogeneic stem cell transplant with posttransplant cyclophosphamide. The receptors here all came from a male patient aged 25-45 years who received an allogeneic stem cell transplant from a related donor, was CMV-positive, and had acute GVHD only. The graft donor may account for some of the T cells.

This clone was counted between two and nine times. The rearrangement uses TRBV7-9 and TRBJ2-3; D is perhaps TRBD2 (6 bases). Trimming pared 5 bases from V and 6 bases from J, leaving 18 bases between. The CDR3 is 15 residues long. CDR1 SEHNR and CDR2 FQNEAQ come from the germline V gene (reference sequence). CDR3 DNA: TGTGCCAGCAGCCCACCGACGGGGGAGAGGGATACGCAGTATTTT. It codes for CASSPPTGERDTQYF.

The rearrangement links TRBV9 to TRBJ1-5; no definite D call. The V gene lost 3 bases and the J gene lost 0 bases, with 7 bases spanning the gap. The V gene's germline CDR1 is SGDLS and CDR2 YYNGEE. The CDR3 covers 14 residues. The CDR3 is CASSADNSNQPQHF. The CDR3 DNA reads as TGTGCCAGCAGCGCAGACAATAGCAATCAGCCCCAGCATTTT.

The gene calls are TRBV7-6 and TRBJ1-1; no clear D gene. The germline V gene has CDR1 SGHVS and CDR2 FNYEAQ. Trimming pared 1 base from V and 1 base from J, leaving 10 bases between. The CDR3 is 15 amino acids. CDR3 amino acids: CASSLVGVENTEAFF. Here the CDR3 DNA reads TGTGCCAGCAGCTTAGTCGGGGTCGAGAACACTGAAGCTTTCTTT.

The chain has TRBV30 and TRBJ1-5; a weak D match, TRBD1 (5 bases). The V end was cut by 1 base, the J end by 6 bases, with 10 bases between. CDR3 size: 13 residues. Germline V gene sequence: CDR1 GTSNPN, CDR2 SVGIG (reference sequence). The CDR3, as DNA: TGTGCCTGGAGTGGGGAAAGGGGTCAGCCCCAGCATTTT. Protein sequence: CAWSGERGQPQHF.

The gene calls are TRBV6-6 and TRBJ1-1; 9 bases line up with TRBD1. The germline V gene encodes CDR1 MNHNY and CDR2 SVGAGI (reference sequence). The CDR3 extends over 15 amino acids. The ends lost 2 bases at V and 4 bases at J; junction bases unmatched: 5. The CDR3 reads CASSYGGQGATEAFF. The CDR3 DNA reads TGTGCCAGCAGTTACGGGGGACAGGGCGCCACTGAAGCTTTCTTT.

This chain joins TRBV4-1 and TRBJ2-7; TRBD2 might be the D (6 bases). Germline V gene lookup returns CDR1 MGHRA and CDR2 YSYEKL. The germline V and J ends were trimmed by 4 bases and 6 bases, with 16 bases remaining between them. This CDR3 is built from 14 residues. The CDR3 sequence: CASSPLGGNAEQYF. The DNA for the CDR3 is TGCGCCAGCAGCCCTCTGGGGGGAAACGCCGAGCAGTACTTC.

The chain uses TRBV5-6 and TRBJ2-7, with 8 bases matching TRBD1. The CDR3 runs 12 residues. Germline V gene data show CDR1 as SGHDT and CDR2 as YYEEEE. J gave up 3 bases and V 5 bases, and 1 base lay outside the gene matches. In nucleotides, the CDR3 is TGTGCCAGCAGAGGACAGGGCTACGAGCAGTACTTC. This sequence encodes CASRGQGYEQYF.

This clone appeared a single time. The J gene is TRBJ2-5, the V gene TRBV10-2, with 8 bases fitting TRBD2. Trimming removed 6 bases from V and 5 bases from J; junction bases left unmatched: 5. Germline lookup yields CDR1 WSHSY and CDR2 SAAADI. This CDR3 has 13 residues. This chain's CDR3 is CASSGGARETQYF. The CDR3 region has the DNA TGCGCCAGCAGCGGGGGGGCAAGGGAGACCCAGTACTTC.